Presented here are 29 T cell receptor beta chains from one specimen sequenced in a study of T cells in Graves' hyperthyroidism and ophthalmopathy. The source material, RNA transcripts, was used to amplify TCR beta CDR3 regions. Carried out on the TCR CDR3, a first-round RT-PCR used the HTBI primer set. TCRdb fed the multiplex PCR reads into MiXCR, producing one record per CDR3 protein. The sample shows some 380,000 distinct CDR3 sequences, approximately 12% of them seen only once. Sequenced sample: blood. These receptors were collected from a man aged 25-45 years with Graves' hyperthyroidism that later progressed to Graves' ophthalmopathy.

This clonotype was detected ten times or more. This sequence joins TRBV11-3 and TRBJ1-1; TRBD1 is a possible D gene (5 bases). The germline CDR1 and CDR2 sequences are SGHNT and YENEEA. This CDR3 is built from 14 residues. V lost 4 bases, J lost 0 bases, and 9 bases lay in between. The CDR3 coding sequence is TGTGCCAGCAGCTGGACAAACATGAACACTGAAGCTTTCTTT. Protein product: CASSWTNMNTEAFF.

This clonotype was detected only a few times. DNA of the CDR3: TGTGCCACCAGTGATAAGGCAAGGGACACCGGGGAGCTGTTTTTT. It translates to CATSDKARDTGELFF. V gene TRBV24-1 combines with J gene TRBJ2-2, with D hard to call. The CDR3 consists of 15 residues. Trimming removed 3 bases at V and 3 bases at J, with 10 bases between. CDR1 and CDR2 from the germline V gene are KGHDR and SFDVKD.

In this sample, this clonotype turned up many times. V gene TRBV11-2 combines with J gene TRBJ1-2; possibly TRBD1 for D (6 bases). Between the trimmed V and J ends, which lost 3 bases and 7 bases, there was a span of 12 bases. Germline V lookup: CDR1 SGHAT, CDR2 FQNNGV. The CDR3 has 13 amino acids. The DNA for the CDR3 is TGTGCCAGCAGCTTTGTGGGGGCGCGTGGCTACACCTTC. Amino acid sequence: CASSFVGARGYTF.

This clonotype was observed a few times. A much larger clone differs by one base, so this may be a read error. This chain connects TRBV2 to TRBJ1-1, with TRBD1 as a possible D gene (6 bases). The germline gives CDR1 SNHLY, CDR2 FYNNEI. This CDR3 has 14 residues. The CDR3 is CASRQGTSNAEAFF. For the CDR3, the DNA is TGTGCCAGCAGACAGGGAACATCGAACGCTGAAGCTTTCTTT.

This clonotype was found many times. The chain recombines TRBV6-2 or TRBV6-3 with TRBJ2-3; no reliable D call. Germline-derived CDR1 and CDR2 are MNHEY and SVGEGT. Trimming pared 8 bases from V and 4 bases from J, leaving 10 bases between. The CDR3 is made up of 12 amino acids. The CDR3 sequence: CASGYIADTQYF. In nucleotides, the CDR3 is TGTGCCAGCGGGTATATTGCAGATACGCAGTATTTT.

The table lists this clonotype with many counts. V usage is TRBV6-1 and J usage is TRBJ1-2; 9 bases line up with TRBD1. J gave up 7 bases and V 5 bases, and 8 bases lay outside the gene matches. The CDR3 is made up of 14 amino acids. Germline CDR1 reads MNHNS; CDR2 reads SASEGT. The CDR3, as DNA: TGTGCCAGCAGTTATAGGACAGGGGTTTCTGGCTACACCTTC. Its protein is CASSYRTGVSGYTF.

This clonotype has a handful of counts. The chain couples TRBV20-1 to TRBJ2-7; maybe TRBD2 (6 bases). The V gene lost 2 bases and the J gene lost 3 bases, with 17 bases spanning the gap. Germline values: CDR1 DFQATT, CDR2 SNEGSKA (reference sequence). The CDR3 loop spans 15 amino acids. The CDR3 protein is CSARKIGDLLYEQYF. Here the CDR3 DNA reads TGCAGTGCTAGAAAAATAGGGGACTTACTCTACGAGCAGTACTTC.

This clonotype has more than one count but fewer than ten. This chain links TRBV7-9 with TRBJ2-1, with D unresolved. This CDR3 region has 14 residues. Germline V CDR1 and CDR2: SEHNR, FQNEAQ (reference sequence). V lost 1 base to trimming and J lost 7 bases, with 11 bases between them. The CDR3 reads CASSLGGPRNEQFF. The CDR3 DNA is TGTGCCAGCAGCTTAGGTGGGCCCAGAAATGAGCAGTTCTTC.

In this sample, this clonotype turned up many times. This chain's CDR3 is CASSSRGPNSNQPQHF. The DNA of the CDR3 is TGTGCCAGCAGTTCCAGGGGACCCAATAGCAATCAGCCCCAGCATTTT. The chain employs TRBV6-5 and TRBJ1-5; D might be TRBD1 (6 bases). The CDR3 extends over 16 amino acids. Germline CDR1 is MNHEY and CDR2 is SVGAGI. V was trimmed by 4 bases and J by 0 bases, leaving 13 bases between them.

This clonotype was seen repeatedly, ten times or more. The chain recombines TRBV28 with TRBJ1-6; unclear D gene. Germline values: CDR1 MDHEN, CDR2 SYDVKM. With 1 base removed from V and 6 bases from J, the gap between germline ends came to 7 bases. This CDR3 comprises 14 residues. In DNA form, the CDR3 reads TGTGCCAGCAGTTTATCCGGGGTTAATTCACCCCTCCACTTT. Translated, it gives CASSLSGVNSPLHF.

This clonotype has only a few counts. V gene TRBV5-1 combines with J gene TRBJ2-7, with TRBD1 matching 9 bases. CDR1 SGHRS and CDR2 YFSETQ come from the germline V gene. The CDR3 is 18 residues long. After removal of 0 bases from V and 3 bases from J, the junction contained 13 bases not matched to a gene. CDR3 bases: TGCGCCAGCAGCTTGGTTCCGGGACAGGGCCTCGGGATCTACGAGCAGTACTTC. This translates into CASSLVPGQGLGIYEQYF.

The V and J genes are TRBV5-1 and TRBJ1-6; a weak D match, TRBD1 (6 bases). Trimming removed 5 bases at V and 10 bases at J, with 16 bases between. This CDR3 spans 14 amino acids. Per the germline V gene, CDR1 is SGHRS and CDR2 is YFSETQ. The CDR3 loop reads CASSYGQDRSPLHF. The CDR3 bases are TGCGCCAGCAGTTATGGTCAGGACAGATCACCCCTCCACTTT.

This clonotype was observed many times. This rearrangement joins TRBV5-1 to TRBJ2-7; the D gene is possibly TRBD1 (6 bases). Germline V gene data show CDR1 as SGHRS and CDR2 as YFSETQ. V lost 3 bases to trimming and J lost 0 bases, with 10 bases between them. The CDR3 consists of 14 residues. CDR3 in amino acids: CASSYYRDSYEQYF. The CDR3 DNA follows: TGCGCCAGCAGCTATTACAGGGACTCCTACGAGCAGTACTTC.

This clonotype was observed at least ten times. This rearrangement joins TRBV12-3 or TRBV12-4 to TRBJ1-6; D not certain. V dropped 0 bases and J dropped 5 bases, with 5 bases sitting between them. The CDR3 has 14 residues. The CDR3 sequence is CASSLAGDNSPLHF. The CDR3 nucleotides read TGTGCCAGCAGTTTAGCTGGGGATAATTCACCCCTCCACTTT.

V is TRBV28 and J is TRBJ1-6; D gene uncertain. Germline CDR1 reads MDHEN; CDR2 reads SYDVKM. Trimming removed 6 bases at V and 0 bases at J, with 6 bases between. The CDR3 runs 14 residues. The CDR3 DNA sequence: TGTGCCAGCAGGCGGGACTCCTATAATTCACCCCTCCACTTT. It translates to CASRRDSYNSPLHF. Together with reference TRBV28 and TRBJ1-6, the CDR3 gives the full variable domain: DVKVTQSSRYLVKRTGEKVFLECVQDMDHENMFWYRQDPGLGLRLIYFSYDVKMKEKGDIPEGYSVSREKKERFSLILESASTNQTSMYLCASRRDSYNSPLHFGNGTRLTVT.

Many counts were recorded for this clonotype. The rearrangement joins TRBV5-1 to TRBJ1-2; TRBD1 is a possible D gene (6 bases). Germline V gene data show CDR1 as SGHRS and CDR2 as YFSETQ. Deletions cut 3 bases from V and 4 bases from J, with 25 bases between. The CDR3 totals 18 residues. The CDR3 reads CASSSRPGELSWVYGYTF. In nucleotides, the CDR3 is TGCGCCAGCAGCTCCAGGCCAGGGGAGTTATCCTGGGTCTATGGCTACACCTTC.

J is TRBJ1-2 and V is TRBV4-1, with a weak D call TRBD1 (6 bases). Germline-derived CDR1 and CDR2 are MGHRA and YSYEKL. Trimming took 6 bases from V and 2 from J, leaving 25 bases between them. There are 18 residues in the CDR3. The CDR3 DNA reads TGCGCCAGCAGTTCGTTCGTTCGTAACAGGGACGGGAACTATGGCTACACCTTC. Encoded protein: CASSSFVRNRDGNYGYTF.

The chain recombines TRBV5-1 with TRBJ2-7; 11 positions agree with TRBD2. The CDR3 extends over 14 amino acids. Trimming removed 4 bases from V and 6 bases from J; junction bases left unmatched: 6. The germline CDR1 and CDR2 sequences are SGHRS and YFSETQ. CDR3 bases: TGCGCCAGCAGCCCAGGGACTAGCGGCGGCGAGCAGTACTTC. Translated, it gives CASSPGTSGGEQYF.

There are a few counts of this clonotype. The chain combines TRBV12-5 with TRBJ2-7, with 8 bases identical to TRBD1. V was clipped by 3 bases and J by 2 bases; unmatched bases: 9. The CDR3 is made up of 16 amino acids. Per germline, CDR1 LGHNT and CDR2 FRNRAP. The DNA for the CDR3 is TGTGCTAGTGGTTTTCCCCTTGGACAGGGAACCTACGAGCAGTACTTC. Encoded protein: CASGFPLGQGTYEQYF. Full variable domain (remainder filled in from reference TRBV12-5 and TRBJ2-7): DARVTQTPRHKVTEMGQEVTMRCQPILGHNTVFWYRQTMMQGLELLAYFRNRAPLDDSGMPKDRFSAEMPDATLATLKIQPSEPRDSAVYFCASGFPLGQGTYEQYFGPGTRLTVT.

This clonotype was counted at least ten times. The chain is built from TRBV7-8 and TRBJ1-2; TRBD1 agrees at 8 bases. The CDR3 is 13 amino acids. The germline V gene encodes CDR1 SGHVS and CDR2 FQNEAQ. V shed 5 bases, J shed 6 bases, and the junction held 5 bases outside the gene matches. CDR3 bases: TGTGCCAGCAGCCTGTCAGGGGGCGATGGCTACACCTTC. Translated, it gives CASSLSGGDGYTF. The full variable domain, completed using reference TRBV7-8 and TRBJ1-2, is GAGVSQSPRYKVAKRGQDVALRCDPISGHVSLFWYQQALGQGPEFLTYFQNEAQLDKSGLPSDRFFAERPEGSVSTLKIQRTQQEDSAVYLCASSLSGGDGYTFGSGTRLTVV.

This clonotype has only a few counts. A much more abundant neighbour one base away suggests this may be a read error. This chain uses TRBV28 with TRBJ2-1, with 8 bases aligning to TRBD2. The germline gives CDR1 MDHEN, CDR2 SYDVKM. The CDR3 totals 16 residues. CDR3: CASSLNHGGEYNEQVF. The CDR3 DNA reads as TGTGCCAGCAGTTTGAATCACGGGGGGGAATACAATGAGCAGGTCTTC.

This clonotype was observed at least ten times. The chain combines TRBV12-3 or TRBV12-4 with TRBJ2-7, with TRBD2 identical over 13 bases. The V segment lost 5 bases and the J segment 7 bases; nucleotides outside the gene matches: 5. The CDR3 extends over 14 amino acids. The CDR3 region is CASSPGLAGREQYF. CDR3 coding DNA: TGTGCCAGCAGTCCGGGACTAGCGGGGAGAGAGCAGTACTTC.

This clonotype was recorded many times. The V call is TRBV29-1, the J call TRBJ2-4; D uncertain. CDR1 SQVTM and CDR2 ANQGSEA come from the germline V gene. The CDR3 has 14 amino acids. Trimming removed 4 bases from V and 0 bases from J, with 10 bases in between. The CDR3 loop is CSVVPQLAKNIQYF. For the CDR3, the DNA is TGCAGCGTTGTTCCCCAACTAGCCAAAAACATTCAGTACTTC.

In this sample, this clonotype turned up many times. The J gene is TRBJ1-2, the V gene TRBV15, with D possibly being TRBD1 (6 bases). V shed 0 bases and J shed 4 bases, with 9 bases lying between them. Germline V CDR1 and CDR2: LNHNV, YYDKDF (reference sequence). The CDR3 totals 14 residues. The CDR3 region is CATSREAGAYGYTF. DNA for the CDR3: TGTGCCACCAGCAGAGAAGCAGGGGCCTATGGCTACACCTTC.

This clonotype was picked up one time. With a much larger clone just one base away, this may be a read error. The chain is built from TRBV10-1 and TRBJ2-2; TRBD1 agrees at 8 bases. Germline lookup yields CDR1 WNHNN and CDR2 SYGVQD (reference sequence). The CDR3 has 14 amino acids. The CDR3 DNA reads as TGCACCAGACTGGACAGGGAGGTTACCGGGGAGCTGTTTTTT. Its protein product is CTRLDREVTGELFF.

V and J are TRBV2 and TRBJ1-2; 10 bases fit TRBD1. J gave up 7 bases and V 7 bases, and 9 bases lay outside the gene matches. CDR3 size: 14 residues. Germline CDR1 is SNHLY and CDR2 is FYNNEI. CDR3 protein: CASIFRDRGFGYTF. CDR3 DNA sequence: TGTGCCAGCATTTTCCGGGACAGGGGATTTGGCTACACCTTC.

This clonotype occurred many times. The V call is TRBV6-5, the J call TRBJ1-5, with TRBD1 matching 9 bases. CDR1 is MNHEY, CDR2 SVGAGI, per germline. Trimming took 2 bases from V and 6 from J; bases not matched to a gene: 5. The CDR3 covers 15 residues. CDR3 protein: CASSYTGGFGQPQHF. For the CDR3, the DNA is TGTGCCAGCAGTTACACAGGGGGCTTTGGTCAGCCCCAGCATTTT.

This clonotype was detected ten times or more. V and J are TRBV5-1 and TRBJ2-2; 8 bases map to TRBD2. The CDR3 has 16 residues. J gave up 1 base and V 0 bases, and 2 bases lay outside the gene matches. Germline CDR1 reads SGHRS; CDR2 reads YFSETQ. The CDR3 coding sequence is TGCGCCAGCAGCTTGGACCTAGCGGGGAACACCGGGGAGCTGTTTTTT. This sequence encodes CASSLDLAGNTGELFF.

This clonotype was observed at least ten times. V gene TRBV30 combines with J gene TRBJ1-2; no definite D call. CDR3 size: 13 residues. Trimming shortened V by 4 bases and J by 6 bases, and 15 bases separated the two germline ends. Germline CDR1 is GTSNPN and CDR2 is SVGIG (reference sequence). The CDR3 here is CAWNDGGADGYTF. The CDR3 DNA sequence: TGTGCCTGGAACGACGGCGGAGCTGATGGCTACACCTTC.